This TCR beta chain was obtained from a study of blood T cell repertoires in COVID-19. V was clipped by 4 bases and J by 7 bases, with 17 bases between them. Germline V lookup: CDR1 SGHTA, CDR2 FQGNSA. The CDR3 covers 14 residues. Clones were read by immunoSEQ multiplex PCR, and TCRdb kept only the in-frame ones, dropping some. The sample holds over 60,000 clones, about 80% seen once. The TCR originated in a human donor in a cohort sampled during active COVID-19. This chain links TRBV7-2 with TRBJ2-7; D is possibly TRBD2 (5 bases). Sequenced input: peripheral blood. The chain's CDR3 is CASSSGGSASEQYF. CDR3 nucleotide sequence: TGTGCCAGCAGCTCAGGAGGCAGCGCGTCGGAGCAGTACTTC.